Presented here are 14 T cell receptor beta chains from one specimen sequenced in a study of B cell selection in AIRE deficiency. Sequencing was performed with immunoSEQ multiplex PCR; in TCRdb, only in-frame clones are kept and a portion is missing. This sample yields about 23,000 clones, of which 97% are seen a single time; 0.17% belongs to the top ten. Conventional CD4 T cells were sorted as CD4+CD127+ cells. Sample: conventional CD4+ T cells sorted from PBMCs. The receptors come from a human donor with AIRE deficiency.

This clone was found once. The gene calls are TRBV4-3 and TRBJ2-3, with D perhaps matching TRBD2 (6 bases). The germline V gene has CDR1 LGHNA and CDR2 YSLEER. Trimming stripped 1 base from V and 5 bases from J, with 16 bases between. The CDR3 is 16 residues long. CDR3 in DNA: TGCGCCAGCAGCCAAGCGGGGGTAGGAGGAAGAGATACGCAGTATTTT. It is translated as CASSQAGVGGRDTQYF.

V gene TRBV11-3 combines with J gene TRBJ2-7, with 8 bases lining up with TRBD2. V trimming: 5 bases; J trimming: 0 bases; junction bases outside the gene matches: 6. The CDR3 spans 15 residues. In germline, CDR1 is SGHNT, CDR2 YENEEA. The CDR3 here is CASSPREARSYEQYF. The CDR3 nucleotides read TGTGCCAGCAGCCCGCGGGAGGCCCGCTCCTACGAGCAGTACTTC.

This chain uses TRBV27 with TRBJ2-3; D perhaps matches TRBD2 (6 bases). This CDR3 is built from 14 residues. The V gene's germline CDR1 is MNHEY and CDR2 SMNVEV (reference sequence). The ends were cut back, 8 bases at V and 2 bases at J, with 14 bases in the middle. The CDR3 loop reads CASRTGLLTDTQYF. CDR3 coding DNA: TGTGCCAGCCGAACGGGACTTCTCACAGATACGCAGTATTTT.

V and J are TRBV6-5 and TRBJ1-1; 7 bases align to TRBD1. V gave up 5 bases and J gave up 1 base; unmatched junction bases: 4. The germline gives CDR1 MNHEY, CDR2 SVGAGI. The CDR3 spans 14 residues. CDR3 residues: CASSDGDRNTEAFF. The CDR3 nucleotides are TGTGCCAGCAGTGACGGGGACAGGAACACTGAAGCTTTCTTT.

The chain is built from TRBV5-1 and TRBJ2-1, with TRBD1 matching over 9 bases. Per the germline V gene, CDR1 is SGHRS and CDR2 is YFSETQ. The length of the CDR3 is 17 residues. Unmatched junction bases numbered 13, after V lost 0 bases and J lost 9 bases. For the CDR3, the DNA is TGCGCCAGCAGCTTGGACCCTTCTTTACAGGGGGCTGGTGAGCAGTTCTTC. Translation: CASSLDPSLQGAGEQFF.

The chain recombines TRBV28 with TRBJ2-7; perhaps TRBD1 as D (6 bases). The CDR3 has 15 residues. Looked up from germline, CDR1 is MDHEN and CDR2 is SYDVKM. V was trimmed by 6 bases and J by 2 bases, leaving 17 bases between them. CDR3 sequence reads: CASSTTGRGTYEQYF. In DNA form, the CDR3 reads TGTGCCAGCAGCACGACAGGTAGGGGAACCTACGAGCAGTACTTC.

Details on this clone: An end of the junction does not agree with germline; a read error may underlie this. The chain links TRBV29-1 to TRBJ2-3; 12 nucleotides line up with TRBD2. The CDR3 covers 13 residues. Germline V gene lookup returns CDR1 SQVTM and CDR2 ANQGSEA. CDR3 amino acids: CSVEGLAGDTQYF. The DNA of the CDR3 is TGCAGCGTCGAAGGACTAGCGGGGGATACGCAGTATTTT.

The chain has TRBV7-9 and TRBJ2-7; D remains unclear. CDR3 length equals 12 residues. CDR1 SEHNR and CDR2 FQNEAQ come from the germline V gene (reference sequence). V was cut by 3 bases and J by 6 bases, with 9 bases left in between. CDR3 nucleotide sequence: TGTGCCAGCAGCTTTACGGGCGCCGAGCAGTACTTC. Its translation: CASSFTGAEQYF.

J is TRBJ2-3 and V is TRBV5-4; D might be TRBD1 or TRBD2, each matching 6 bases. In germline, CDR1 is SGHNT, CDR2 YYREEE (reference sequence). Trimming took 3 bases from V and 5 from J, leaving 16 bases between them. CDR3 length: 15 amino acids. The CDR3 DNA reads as TGTGCCAGCAGCTCCGAGGGGGGCGCGGTAGATACGCAGTATTTT. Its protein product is CASSSEGGAVDTQYF.

The CDR3 region has the DNA TGTGCCAGCAGCGCGACGCGGGAGGTGGTCCCCGGGGAGCTGTTTTTT. Its protein is CASSATREVVPGELFF. V and J are TRBV7-9 and TRBJ2-2; 8 nucleotides match TRBD2. The V and J ends lost 5 bases and 6 bases, in that order; junction bases with no gene match: 11. Germline assignment: CDR1 SEHNR and CDR2 FQNEAQ (reference sequence). The CDR3 has 16 amino acids.

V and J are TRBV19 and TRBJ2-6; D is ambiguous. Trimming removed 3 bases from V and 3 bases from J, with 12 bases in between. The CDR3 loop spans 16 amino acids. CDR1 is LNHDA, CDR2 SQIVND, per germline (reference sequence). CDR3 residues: CASSIGTPLGANVLTF. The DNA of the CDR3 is TGTGCCAGTAGTATCGGTACCCCTCTTGGGGCCAACGTCCTGACTTTC.

The CDR3 protein is CASSQGRETQYF. The DNA of the CDR3 is TGCGCCAGCAGTCAAGGGCGCGAGACCCAGTACTTC. This chain connects TRBV10-1 to TRBJ2-5; D remains ambiguous. The CDR3 is made up of 12 amino acids. V lost 5 bases and J 5 bases, leaving 9 bases between the germline ends. Per the germline V gene, CDR1 is WNHNN and CDR2 is SYGVQD (reference sequence).

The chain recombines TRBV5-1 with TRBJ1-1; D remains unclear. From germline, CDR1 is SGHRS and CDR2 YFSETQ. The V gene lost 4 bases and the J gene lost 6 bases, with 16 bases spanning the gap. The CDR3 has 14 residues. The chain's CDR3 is CASSPMGVAAEAFF. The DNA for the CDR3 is TGCGCCAGCAGCCCGATGGGCGTGGCAGCTGAAGCTTTCTTT.

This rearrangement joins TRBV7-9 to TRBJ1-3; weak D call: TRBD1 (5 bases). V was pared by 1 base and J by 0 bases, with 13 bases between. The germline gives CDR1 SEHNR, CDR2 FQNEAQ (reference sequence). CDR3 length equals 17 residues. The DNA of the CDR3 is TGTGCCAGCAGCTTAGGCGGGAGGGGAACCTCTGGAAACACCATATATTTT. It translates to CASSLGGRGTSGNTIYF. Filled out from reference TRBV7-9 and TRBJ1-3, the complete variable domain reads DTGVSQNPRHKITKRGQNVTFRCDPISEHNRLYWYRQTLGQGPEFLTYFQNEAQLEKSRLLSDRFSAERPKGSFSTLEIQRTEQGDSAMYLCASSLGGRGTSGNTIYFGEGSWLTVV.